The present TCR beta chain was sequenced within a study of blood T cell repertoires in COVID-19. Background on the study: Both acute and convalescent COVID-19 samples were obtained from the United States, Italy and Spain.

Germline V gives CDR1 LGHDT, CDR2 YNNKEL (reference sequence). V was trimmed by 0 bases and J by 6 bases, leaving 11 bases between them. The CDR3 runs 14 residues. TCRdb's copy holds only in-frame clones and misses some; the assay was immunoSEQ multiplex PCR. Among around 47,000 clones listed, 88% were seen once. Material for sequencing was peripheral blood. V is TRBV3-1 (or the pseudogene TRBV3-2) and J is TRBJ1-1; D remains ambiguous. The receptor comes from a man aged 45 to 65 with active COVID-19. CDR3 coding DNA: TGTGCCAGCAGCCAAGAACTTAGGCAGGCTGAAGCTTTCTTT. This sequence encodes CASSQELRQAEAFF.